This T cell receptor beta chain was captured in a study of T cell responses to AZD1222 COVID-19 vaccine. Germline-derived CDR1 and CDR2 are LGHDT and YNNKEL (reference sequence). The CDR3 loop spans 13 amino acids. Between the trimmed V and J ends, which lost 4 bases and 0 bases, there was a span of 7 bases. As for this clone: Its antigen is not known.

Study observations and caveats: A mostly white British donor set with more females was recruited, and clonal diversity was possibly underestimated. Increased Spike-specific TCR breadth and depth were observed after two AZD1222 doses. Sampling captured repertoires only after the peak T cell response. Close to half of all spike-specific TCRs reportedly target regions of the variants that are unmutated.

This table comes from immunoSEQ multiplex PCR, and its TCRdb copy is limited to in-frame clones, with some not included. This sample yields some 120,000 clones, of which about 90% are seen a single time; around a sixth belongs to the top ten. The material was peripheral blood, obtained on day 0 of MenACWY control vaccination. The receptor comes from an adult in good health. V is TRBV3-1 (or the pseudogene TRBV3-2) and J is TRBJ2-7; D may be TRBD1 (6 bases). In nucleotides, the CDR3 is TGTGCCAGCAGCCTACAGGGCTCCTACGAGCAGTACTTC. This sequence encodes CASSLQGSYEQYF.